The 15 T cell receptor beta chains reported below all come from one sample, sequenced in a study of T cells in Graves' hyperthyroidism and ophthalmopathy. What was amplified from RNA transcripts were TCR beta CDR3 regions. First-round RT-PCR of the TCR CDR3 relied on the HTBI primer set. Each CDR3 protein gets one entry after TCRdb re-called the multiplex PCR reads with MiXCR. The table shows about 290,000 distinct CDR3 sequences, with 13% occurring only once. Input material: blood. Receptors were obtained from a woman under 40 with Graves' hyperthyroidism that later progressed to Graves' ophthalmopathy.

For this clonotype: A read error may produce the germline difference seen at one junction end. V and J are TRBV5-1 and TRBJ2-1; D might be TRBD2 (6 bases). The length of the CDR3 is 17 residues. CDR1 is SGHRS, CDR2 YFSETQ, per germline. The CDR3 DNA is TGCGCCAGCACCACCGATGTACGGGTAGCGGTATACAATGGGCAGTTCTTC. Its protein product is CASTTDVRVAVYNGQFF.

There are a few counts of this clonotype. The chain joins TRBV4-1 to TRBJ1-2; D call uncertain. The ends were cut back, 0 bases at V and 6 bases at J, with 11 bases in the middle. Germline V lookup: CDR1 MGHRA, CDR2 YSYEKL. The CDR3 is 14 amino acids. As DNA, the CDR3 is TGCGCCAGCAGCCAAGAATGGTCGGTCCATGGCTACACCTTC. This sequence encodes CASSQEWSVHGYTF.

This clonotype was observed many times. The CDR3 DNA sequence: TGTGCCAGCAGCCAGCGGATGGGAAATTCACCCCTCCACTTT. Its protein is CASSQRMGNSPLHF. This chain uses TRBV3-1 with TRBJ1-6; D ambiguous. The germline CDR1 and CDR2 sequences are LGHDT and YNNKEL (reference sequence). CDR3 length: 14 amino acids. V was pared by 3 bases and J by 7 bases, with 10 bases between.

Details on this clonotype: Possible read error: a much larger clone is one base away. This sequence joins TRBV20-1 and TRBJ1-5, with no clear D. Trimming left V 6 bases short and J 5 bases short, with 14 bases between. CDR3 length: 13 amino acids. The germline gives CDR1 DFQATT, CDR2 SNEGSKA (reference sequence). CDR3 nucleotide sequence: TGCAGTGCCTCGTGGGAGGCCGATCAGCCCCAGCATTTT. This encodes CSASWEADQPQHF.

The rearrangement links TRBV30 to TRBJ1-4; 12 positions agree with TRBD1. Trimming removed 5 bases from V and 5 bases from J; junction bases left unmatched: 6. This CDR3 contains 15 residues. Germline V gene sequence: CDR1 GTSNPN, CDR2 SVGIG (reference sequence). The CDR3 sequence: CAWGPGTGGNEKLFF. For the CDR3, the DNA is TGTGCCTGGGGTCCCGGGACAGGGGGCAATGAAAAACTGTTTTTT.

The rearrangement joins TRBV16 to TRBJ2-1; D is uncertain. Germline V gene data show CDR1 as KGHSY and CDR2 as FQNENV. The CDR3 sequence is 16 residues long. The ends were cut back, 4 bases at V and 0 bases at J, with 13 bases in the middle. In DNA form, the CDR3 reads TGTGCCAGCAGCCTCCGCCCGCCGTTCTCCTACAATGAGCAGTTCTTC. Translation gives CASSLRPPFSYNEQFF.

This clonotype occurred many times. The gene calls are TRBV2 and TRBJ1-2, with 10 bases aligning to TRBD1. The V segment lost 6 bases and the J segment 10 bases; nucleotides outside the gene matches: 11. This CDR3 spans 14 amino acids. The V gene's germline CDR1 is SNHLY and CDR2 FYNNEI. The CDR3 region is CASRETGQGSPYTF. The CDR3 DNA sequence: TGTGCCAGCAGGGAAACGGGACAGGGGTCACCCTACACCTTC.

This chain links TRBV18 with TRBJ1-1; unclear D gene. The CDR3 loop spans 15 amino acids. Germline CDR1 is KGHSH and CDR2 is LQKENI. V lost 2 bases to trimming and J lost 3 bases, with 13 bases between them. CDR3 amino acids: CASSPGGGQDTEAFF. In DNA form, the CDR3 reads TGTGCCAGCTCACCAGGAGGAGGGCAAGACACTGAAGCTTTCTTT.

This clonotype was picked up many times. The chain carries TRBV20-1 and TRBJ2-1; TRBD1 matches at 8 bases. J lost 12 bases, V lost 3 bases, and 28 bases had no gene match. This CDR3 region has 19 residues. CDR1 and CDR2 from the germline V gene are DFQATT and SNEGSKA (reference sequence). The CDR3 reads CSARGPWTGTSRSFDGQFF. The CDR3 DNA sequence: TGCAGTGCTAGGGGACCTTGGACAGGGACCTCAAGGAGCTTTGATGGGCAGTTCTTC.

For this clonotype: Since a much larger clone is just one base distant, this may be a read error. The chain employs TRBV7-9 and TRBJ2-2; 11 bases align to TRBD2. J gave up 1 base and V 5 bases, and 0 bases lay outside the gene matches. CDR3 length: 15 amino acids. Germline loops: CDR1 SEHNR, CDR2 FQNEAQ (reference sequence). The CDR3 sequence is CASSGTSGNTGELFF. The CDR3, as DNA: TGTGCCAGCAGCGGGACTAGCGGGAACACCGGGGAGCTGTTTTTT.

This clonotype was observed many times. The rearrangement links TRBV5-1 to TRBJ2-3; no clear D gene. Trimming pared 1 base from V and 1 base from J, leaving 7 bases between. The CDR3 runs to 14 residues. The germline V gene has CDR1 SGHRS and CDR2 YFSETQ. As DNA, the CDR3 is TGCGCCAGCAGCTTGTCAGAGGGCACAGATACGCAGTATTTT. Translating it yields CASSLSEGTDTQYF.

This clonotype appeared many times. The CDR3 nucleotides are TGTGCCAGCAGTCCGGGGACAGAGAGATCCTACGAGCAGTACTTC. Translating gives CASSPGTERSYEQYF. The gene calls are TRBV6-2 or TRBV6-3 and TRBJ2-7; 7 bases align to TRBD1. Germline V gene lookup returns CDR1 MNHEY and CDR2 SVGEGT. Trimming at V came to 5 bases and at J to 1 base, leaving 8 bases not matched to a gene. CDR3 length: 15 amino acids.

Ten or more counts support this clonotype. The V call is TRBV18, the J call TRBJ2-7; possibly TRBD1 or TRBD2 for D (5 bases each). Germline lookup yields CDR1 KGHSH and CDR2 LQKENI. Trimming shortened V by 5 bases and J by 5 bases, and 16 bases separated the two germline ends. The CDR3 sequence is 14 residues long. The CDR3 is CASSSGTASDEQYF. The CDR3 region has the DNA TGTGCCAGCTCATCGGGGACGGCCAGCGACGAGCAGTACTTC.

This clonotype appeared a few times. This may be a read error, as it is one base from a much larger clone. J is TRBJ2-5 and V is TRBV13; D assignment may be TRBD1 or TRBD2 (6 bases each). The CDR3 runs to 16 residues. Germline V gives CDR1 PRHDT, CDR2 FYEKMQ (reference sequence). CDR3 region: CVSSLRGGGHQETQYF. The CDR3 DNA reads as TGTGTCAGCAGCCTCCGCGGAGGGGGACACCAAGAGACCCAGTACTTC. Looking up the rest from reference TRBV13 and TRBJ2-5 gives the full variable domain: AAGVIQSPRHLIKEKRETATLKCYPIPRHDTVYWYQQGPGQDPQFLISFYEKMQSDKGSIPDRFSAQQFSDYHSELNMSSLELGDSALYFCVSSLRGGGHQETQYFGPGTRLLVL.

The chain combines TRBV5-6 with TRBJ2-7; D perhaps matches TRBD2 (6 bases). The CDR3 runs to 15 residues. V was clipped by 3 bases and J by 1 base, with 14 bases between them. Germline V gene sequence: CDR1 SGHDT, CDR2 YYEEEE. CDR3 residues: CASSWGDGTSYEQYF. DNA of the CDR3: TGTGCCAGCAGCTGGGGGGACGGCACTTCCTACGAGCAGTACTTC.